The source of this T cell receptor beta chain is a study of T cell responses to AZD1222 COVID-19 vaccine. Study findings and constraints: No repertoire was sampled before or during the peak T cell response, only after it. The CD4 TCRs associated with vaccination extended across spike and predominated at 160-218 and 743-854.

As regards this clone: Its specificity is unknown. The same CDR3 is also encoded by other DNA sequences in this sample.

CDR3 length equals 15 residues. J gave up 0 bases and V 1 base, and 2 bases lay outside the gene matches. Germline values: CDR1 LGHNA, CDR2 YSLEER. The table came from immunoSEQ multiplex PCR; TCRdb's copy has only in-frame clones and leaves some out. The sample includes tens of thousands of clones, approximately 90% of them seen just once. The rearrangement uses TRBV4-3 and TRBJ2-7; TRBD2 matches at 8 bases. Sequences were derived from peripheral blood, sampled on day 0 of AZD1222 vaccination. This TCR derives from an adult in good health. The CDR3 loop reads CASSQAGGGSYEQYF. Written as DNA, the CDR3 is TGCGCCAGCAGCCAAGCGGGAGGGGGCTCCTACGAGCAGTACTTC.